This TCR beta chain originates from a study of cytotoxic CD8 clonotypes in ibrutinib-treated CLL. Study-level background: Response samples were taken after a median of approximately 11 months on treatment, range 6 to 36. Study results and caveats: Measured clonality at baseline was greater than in age-matched healthy donors and tracked with circulating CD8+ T-cell counts.

Some clones are missing from TCRdb's copy, which holds only in-frame ones; the method was immunoSEQ multiplex PCR. The table records about 180,000 clones, less than 85% of them present only once. There are 14 residues in the CDR3. The V end was cut by 4 bases, the J end by 0 bases, with 7 bases between. Germline CDR1 and CDR2: MDHEN and SYDVKM. As regards this clone: Its antigen is currently unknown.

This material consisted of PBMCs, taken after 24 months of ibrutinib treatment. The rearrangement uses TRBV28 and TRBJ1-5; D unclear. This receptor was identified in a human donor with chronic lymphocytic leukemia. CDR3 bases: TGTGCCAGCAGTTCGAGTGATAGCAATCAGCCCCAGCATTTT. This codes for CASSSSDSNQPQHF.